This is a list of T cell receptor beta chains from one sample in a study of blood T cell repertoires in COVID-19. Measured with immunoSEQ multiplex PCR; TCRdb has only the in-frame clones, and not every one. The sample contains 70,000 or so clones, roughly 90% of which appear only once. Source material: peripheral blood. These receptors were collected from a man aged 30-40 years with acute or convalescent COVID-19. Each CDR3 is given with its conserved first and last residue. D genes are given only for firm matches. Part of the rows lack a size; the others show once, few, many or a class for expanded clones.

>TRBV27|TRBJ1-5|TRBD1|NA
CASSDRDANQPQHF
TGTGCCAGTTCGGACAGGGACGCTAATCAGCCCCAGCATTTT
>TRBV27|TRBJ2-3|NA|NA
CASSLPGLSTDTQYF
TGTGCCAGCAGTTTACCCGGACTTAGCACAGATACGCAGTATTTT
>TRBV24-1|TRBJ1-5|TRBD1|NA
CATSGGTGDHSNQPQHF
TGTGCCACCAGTGGCGGGACAGGGGACCATAGCAATCAGCCCCAGCATTTT
>TRBV24-1|TRBJ2-1|TRBD2|NA
CATSDPGLAGARGEQFF
TGTGCCACCAGTGACCCGGGACTAGCGGGGGCGAGGGGTGAGCAGTTCTTC
>TRBV2|TRBJ2-5|TRBD2|NA
CASNIAGGQETQYF
TGTGCCAGCAACATAGCGGGAGGGCAAGAGACCCAGTACTTC
>TRBV7-2|TRBJ2-3|TRBD1|NA
CASSLPGGDTQYF
TGTGCCAGCAGCTTACCAGGGGGAGATACGCAGTATTTT
>TRBV30|TRBJ1-1|NA|NA
CACMGHKNTEAFF
TGTGCCTGCATGGGACACAAGAACACTGAAGCTTTCTTT
>TRBV27|TRBJ1-4|TRBD1|NA
CASSSLRVTGGLEKLFF
TGTGCCAGCAGTTCCCTCAGGGTGACAGGGGGCCTTGAAAAACTGTTTTTT
>TRBV24-1|TRBJ2-3|NA|NA
CATSDPGKTDTQYF
TGTGCCACCAGTGATCCAGGGAAAACAGATACGCAGTATTTT
>TRBV30|TRBJ1-1|TRBD1|NA
CAWSTKTGLGLGTEAFF
TGTGCCTGGAGCACAAAGACAGGGTTGGGTTTGGGCACTGAAGCTTTCTTT
>TRBV6-5|TRBJ1-4|NA|few
CASSSPDMANEKLFF
TGTGCCAGCAGTTCCCCGGACATGGCTAATGAAAAACTGTTTTTT
>TRBV5-1|TRBJ1-2|TRBD1|NA
CASSLETGGDGYTF
TGCGCCAGCAGCTTGGAGACAGGGGGCGATGGCTACACCTTC
>TRBV7-9|TRBJ2-5|TRBD2|NA
CASSLRRRTSWDQETQYF
TGTGCCAGCAGCTTAAGGCGGCGGACTAGTTGGGACCAAGAGACCCAGTACTTC
>TRBV3-1/TRBV3-2|TRBJ1-4|NA|NA
CASSSGGTNEKLFF
TGTGCCAGCAGCTCCGGGGGTACTAATGAAAAACTGTTTTTT
>TRBV5-1|TRBJ2-2|NA|NA
CASSRLMGLPGELFF
TGCGCCAGCAGCCGTCTTATGGGGCTGCCCGGGGAGCTGTTTTTT
>TRBV3-1/TRBV3-2|TRBJ1-1|NA|once
CASSPTSRTEAFF
TGTGCCAGCAGCCCAACTAGCAGAACTGAAGCTTTCTTT
>TRBV10-3|TRBJ1-2|NA|NA
CAISESENYGYTF
TGTGCCATCAGTGAATCAGAAAACTATGGCTACACCTTC
>TRBV7-9|TRBJ1-1|NA|few
CASSLGGGTGTEAFF
TGTGCCAGCAGCTTGGGTGGGGGGACTGGGACTGAAGCTTTCTTT
>TRBV5-1|TRBJ1-3|TRBD1|NA
CASSPQGHSGNTIYF
TGCGCCAGCAGCCCACAGGGGCACTCTGGAAACACCATATATTTT
>TRBV18|TRBJ2-1|NA|NA
CASSPIREIDEQFF
TGTGCCAGCTCACCGATTAGGGAGATCGACGAGCAGTTCTTC
>TRBV5-5|TRBJ1-1|TRBD1|NA
CASSWDRPNTEAFF
TGTGCCAGCAGCTGGGACAGGCCGAACACTGAAGCTTTCTTT
>TRBV28|TRBJ2-1|TRBD2|once
CASRVMGTRDNEQFF
TGTGCCAGCAGGGTGATGGGGACTAGAGACAATGAGCAGTTCTTC
>TRBV9|TRBJ1-3|NA|NA
CASSLDSNSGNTIYF
TGTGCCAGCAGCCTGGACTCTAACTCTGGAAACACCATATATTTT
>TRBV24-1|TRBJ2-3|TRBD2|NA
CATSDSRLAVTDTQYF
TGTGCCACCAGTGATTCTCGACTAGCGGTCACAGATACGCAGTATTTT
>TRBV12-3/TRBV12-4|TRBJ2-1|NA|once
CASSFLRNEQFF
TGTGCCAGCAGTTTTTTGAGAAATGAGCAGTTCTTC
>TRBV27|TRBJ1-2|NA|NA
CASSFRGFNGYTF
TGTGCCAGCAGTTTCCGGGGGTTTAATGGCTACACCTTC
>TRBV6-6|TRBJ1-5|TRBD1|once
CASSPGGRGNQPQHF
TGTGCCAGCAGCCCAGGGGGACGTGGCAATCAGCCCCAGCATTTT
>TRBV5-5|TRBJ2-3|TRBD2|NA
CASSPGGLGNTDTQYF
TGTGCCAGCAGCCCGGGGGGTTTGGGGAACACAGATACGCAGTATTTT
>TRBV7-9|TRBJ1-1|NA|NA
CASSFIQVGEAFF
TGTGCCAGCAGCTTTATCCAGGTAGGAGAAGCTTTCTTT
>TRBV5-1|TRBJ1-4|TRBD1|NA
CASSSTTGANEKLFF
TGCGCCAGCAGCTCGACGACAGGGGCTAATGAAAAACTGTTTTTT
>TRBV18|TRBJ1-3|NA|NA
CASSPGSSGNTIYF
TGTGCCAGCTCACCAGGGAGCTCTGGAAACACCATATATTTT
>TRBV4-2|TRBJ1-2|TRBD1|NA
CASSQEGARGIANYGYTF
TGTGCCAGCAGCCAAGAAGGCGCCAGGGGGATAGCTAACTATGGCTACACCTTC
>TRBV6-5|TRBJ1-1|NA|NA
CASTEGLITEAFF
TGTGCCAGCACGGAGGGGCTTATAACTGAAGCTTTCTTT
>TRBV10-3|TRBJ1-5|NA|NA
CAISESGGGSNQPQHF
TGTGCCATCAGTGAGTCGGGAGGGGGGTCGAATCAGCCCCAGCATTTT
>TRBV24-1|TRBJ2-5|NA|NA
CATTLPPGETQYF
TGTGCCACCACCCTGCCCCCGGGGGAGACCCAGTACTTC
>TRBV5-4|TRBJ1-1|TRBD1|once
CASSFKGAAEAFF
TGTGCCAGCAGCTTCAAGGGGGCGGCTGAAGCTTTCTTT
>TRBV2|TRBJ2-1|NA|NA
CASSPQSYNEQFF
TGTGCCAGCAGTCCACAGTCCTACAATGAGCAGTTCTTC
>TRBV30|TRBJ1-1|NA|NA
CAWSVRSGMNTEAFF
TGTGCCTGGAGTGTACGGAGCGGCATGAACACTGAAGCTTTCTTT
>TRBV18|TRBJ2-5|TRBD2|NA
CASSPPPSGTGAETQYF
TGTGCCAGCTCACCACCGCCTAGCGGGACTGGGGCAGAGACCCAGTACTTC
>TRBV6-6|TRBJ1-5|NA|NA
CASRLGNQPQHF
TGTGCCAGCAGACTCGGTAATCAGCCCCAGCATTTT
>TRBV5-1|TRBJ2-5|TRBD2|NA
CASSSGRRGAYQETQYF
TGCGCCAGCAGCTCCGGACGGCGGGGGGCGTATCAAGAGACCCAGTACTTC
>TRBV15|TRBJ1-4|NA|few
CATSRESNTGSGNEKLFF
TGTGCCACCAGCAGAGAATCTAACACAGGGTCTGGTAATGAAAAACTGTTTTTT
>TRBV10-3|TRBJ2-1|TRBD1|NA
CAISDEGAVSYNEQFF
TGTGCCATCAGTGATGAGGGGGCCGTTTCCTACAATGAGCAGTTCTTC
>TRBV2|TRBJ1-3|NA|NA
CASIETGSLDTIYF
TGTGCCAGCATCGAGACGGGGTCTCTAGACACCATATATTTT
>TRBV7-9|TRBJ1-5|NA|NA
CASSPDWGEGQPQHF
TGTGCCAGCAGCCCCGATTGGGGGGAGGGTCAGCCCCAGCATTTT
>TRBV5-1|TRBJ2-7|TRBD2|NA
CASSLGTSGYEQYF
TGCGCCAGCAGCTTGGGGACTAGCGGATACGAGCAGTACTTC
>TRBV7-6|TRBJ1-4|NA|NA
CASSQTGSRGEKLFF
TGTGCCAGCAGCCAAACTGGGTCCCGCGGTGAAAAACTGTTTTTT
>TRBV3-1/TRBV3-2|TRBJ2-1|NA|few
CASSFRAGNEQFF
TGTGCCAGCAGCTTCAGAGCGGGCAATGAGCAGTTCTTC
>TRBV3-1/TRBV3-2|TRBJ1-2|NA|NA
CASWDTNYGYTF
TGTGCCAGCTGGGACACCAACTATGGCTACACCTTC
>TRBV7-9|TRBJ1-5|TRBD1|NA
CASSPLTGGERNQPQHF
TGTGCCAGCAGCCCGTTGACAGGGGGCGAGAGGAATCAGCCCCAGCATTTT
>TRBV6-5|TRBJ1-5|TRBD1|NA
CASSLGQGVNQPQHF
TGTGCCAGCAGCCTGGGACAGGGGGTTAATCAGCCCCAGCATTTT
>TRBV3-1/TRBV3-2|TRBJ2-1|NA|few
CASSQAGLERSYNEQFF
TGTGCCAGCAGCCAAGCAGGTTTGGAGCGGTCCTACAATGAGCAGTTCTTC
>TRBV5-1|TRBJ2-2|NA|few
CASSLAGGQAGELFF
TGCGCCAGCAGCTTGGCAGGTGGGCAGGCCGGGGAGCTGTTTTTT
>TRBV18|TRBJ2-1|NA|NA
CASSLLRLPYQFF
TGTGCCAGCTCACTTCTTCGACTCCCTTACCAGTTCTTC